This T cell receptor beta chain was observed in a study of cytotoxic CD8 clonotypes in ibrutinib-treated CLL. Turning to the study itself: IGHV unmutated 17; relapsed/refractory 10 to 11; treatment-naive about 14. General study points: Age-matched healthy donor levels were exceeded by baseline clonality, which tracked circulating CD8+ T-cell counts.

Profiling relied on immunoSEQ multiplex PCR, and the TCRdb table lists in-frame clones only, not all of them. The sample holds some 23,000 clones, approximately 70% seen once. Note on this clone: Its specificity is not known.

This CDR3 region has 12 residues. Trimming removed 8 bases from V and 6 bases from J, with 11 bases in between. Germline CDR1 MNHEY, CDR2 SMNVEV (reference sequence). Sequencing used PBMCs, obtained at disease progression, from a patient treated with ibrutinib. This chain joins TRBV27 and TRBJ2-1; D is perhaps TRBD2 (5 bases). This receptor was taken from a human donor with chronic lymphocytic leukemia. Here the CDR3 reads CASGRGFNEQFF. The CDR3 DNA sequence: TGTGCCAGCGGGAGAGGGTTCAATGAGCAGTTCTTC.